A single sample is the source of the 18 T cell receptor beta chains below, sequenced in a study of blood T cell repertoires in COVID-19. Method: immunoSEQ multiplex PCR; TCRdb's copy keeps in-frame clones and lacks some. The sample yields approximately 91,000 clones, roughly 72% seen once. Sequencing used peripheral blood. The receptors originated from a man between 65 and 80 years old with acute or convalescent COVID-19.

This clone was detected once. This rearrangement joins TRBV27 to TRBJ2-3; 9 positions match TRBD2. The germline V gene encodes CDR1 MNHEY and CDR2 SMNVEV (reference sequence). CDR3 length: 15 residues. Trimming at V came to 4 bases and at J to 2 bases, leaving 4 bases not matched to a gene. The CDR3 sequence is CASSSLAGFTDTQYF. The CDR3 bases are TGTGCCAGCAGTTCCCTAGCGGGGTTCACAGATACGCAGTATTTT.

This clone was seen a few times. This CDR3 is CASRNIDVSNQPQHF. DNA of the CDR3: TGTGCCAGTAGGAACATTGATGTTAGCAATCAGCCCCAGCATTTT. The chain employs TRBV19 and TRBJ1-5; D unclear. The ends were cut back, 6 bases at V and 0 bases at J, with 12 bases in the middle. CDR1 and CDR2 from the germline V gene are LNHDA and SQIVND (reference sequence). This CDR3 has 15 residues.

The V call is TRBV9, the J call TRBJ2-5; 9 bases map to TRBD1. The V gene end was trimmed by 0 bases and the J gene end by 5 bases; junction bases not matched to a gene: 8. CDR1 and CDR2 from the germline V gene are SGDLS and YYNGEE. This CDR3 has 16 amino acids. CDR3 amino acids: CASSVAPTGGMETQYF. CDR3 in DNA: TGTGCCAGCAGCGTAGCTCCGACAGGGGGTATGGAGACCCAGTACTTC.

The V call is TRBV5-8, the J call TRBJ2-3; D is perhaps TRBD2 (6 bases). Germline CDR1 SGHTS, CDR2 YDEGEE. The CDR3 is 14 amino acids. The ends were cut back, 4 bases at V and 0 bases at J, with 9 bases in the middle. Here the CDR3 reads CASSPSVSTDTQYF. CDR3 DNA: TGTGCCAGCAGCCCTAGCGTCAGCACAGATACGCAGTATTTT.

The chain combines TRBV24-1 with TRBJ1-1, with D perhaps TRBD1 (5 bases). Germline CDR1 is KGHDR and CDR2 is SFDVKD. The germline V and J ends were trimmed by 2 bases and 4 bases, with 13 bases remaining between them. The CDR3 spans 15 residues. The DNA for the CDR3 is TGTGCCACCAGTGATTCGACAGCGGGGGGCACTGAAGCTTTCTTT. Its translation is CATSDSTAGGTEAFF.

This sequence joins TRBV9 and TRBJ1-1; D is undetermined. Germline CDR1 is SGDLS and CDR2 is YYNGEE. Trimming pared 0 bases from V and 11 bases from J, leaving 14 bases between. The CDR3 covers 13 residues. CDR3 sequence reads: CASSVEEGSVAFF. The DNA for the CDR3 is TGTGCCAGCAGCGTAGAAGAGGGCAGTGTCGCTTTCTTT.

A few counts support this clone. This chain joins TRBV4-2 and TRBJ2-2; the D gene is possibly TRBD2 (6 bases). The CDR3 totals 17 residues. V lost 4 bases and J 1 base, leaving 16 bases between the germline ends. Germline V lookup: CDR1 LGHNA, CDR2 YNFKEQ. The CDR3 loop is CASSPSRGPENTGELFF. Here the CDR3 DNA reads TGTGCCAGCAGCCCGTCGCGGGGACCTGAGAACACCGGGGAGCTGTTTTTT.

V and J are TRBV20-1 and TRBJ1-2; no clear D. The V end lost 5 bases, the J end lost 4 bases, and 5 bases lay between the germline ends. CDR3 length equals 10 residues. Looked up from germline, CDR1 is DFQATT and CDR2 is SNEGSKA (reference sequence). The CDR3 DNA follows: TGCAGTGCTTACATCTATGGCTACACCTTC. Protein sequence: CSAYIYGYTF.

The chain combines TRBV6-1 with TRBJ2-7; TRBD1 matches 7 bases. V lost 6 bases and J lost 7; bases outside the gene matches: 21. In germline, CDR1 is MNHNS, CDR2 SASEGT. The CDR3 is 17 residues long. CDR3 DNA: TGTGCCAGCAGCGAAAGAGAAAGACAGGGAGCTCGGAGGGAGCAGTACTTC. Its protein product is CASSERERQGARREQYF.

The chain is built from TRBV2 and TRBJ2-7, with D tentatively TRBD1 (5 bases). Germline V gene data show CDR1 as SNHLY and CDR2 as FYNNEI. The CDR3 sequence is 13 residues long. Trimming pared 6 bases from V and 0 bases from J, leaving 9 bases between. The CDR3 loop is CASSPDSSYEQYF. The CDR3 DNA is TGTGCCAGCAGCCCAGACAGCTCCTACGAGCAGTACTTC.

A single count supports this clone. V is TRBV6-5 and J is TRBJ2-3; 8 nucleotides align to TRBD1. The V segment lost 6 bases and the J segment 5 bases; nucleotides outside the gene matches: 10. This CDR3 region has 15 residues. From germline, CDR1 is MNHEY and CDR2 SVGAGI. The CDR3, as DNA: TGTGCCAGCAGAAAGACAGGGGCCTTCGGAGATACGCAGTATTTT. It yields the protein CASRKTGAFGDTQYF.

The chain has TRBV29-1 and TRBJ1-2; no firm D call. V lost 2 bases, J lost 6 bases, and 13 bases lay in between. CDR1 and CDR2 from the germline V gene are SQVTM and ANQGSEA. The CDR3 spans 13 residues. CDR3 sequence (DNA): TGCAGCGTTGAATGGGCAGAAGAAGATGGCTACACCTTC. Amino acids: CSVEWAEEDGYTF. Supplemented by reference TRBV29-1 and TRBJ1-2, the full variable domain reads SAVISQKPSRDICQRGTSLTIQCQVDSQVTMMFWYRQQPGQSLTLIATANQGSEATYESGFVIDKFPISRPNLTFSTLTVSNMSPEDSSIYLCSVEWAEEDGYTFGSGTRLTVV.

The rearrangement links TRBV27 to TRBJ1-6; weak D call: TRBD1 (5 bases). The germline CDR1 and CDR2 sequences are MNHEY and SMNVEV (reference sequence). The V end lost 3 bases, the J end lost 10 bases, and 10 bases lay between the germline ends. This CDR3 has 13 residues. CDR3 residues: CASSLQGGSPLHF. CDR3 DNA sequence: TGTGCCAGCAGTTTGCAGGGTGGCTCACCCCTCCACTTT.

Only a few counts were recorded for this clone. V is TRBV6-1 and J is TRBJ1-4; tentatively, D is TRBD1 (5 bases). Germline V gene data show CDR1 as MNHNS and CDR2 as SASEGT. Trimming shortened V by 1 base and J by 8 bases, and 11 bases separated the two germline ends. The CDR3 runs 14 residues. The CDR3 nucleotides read TGTGCCAGCAGTGAAGGGGGCGCGGGAGAAAAACTGTTTTTT. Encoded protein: CASSEGGAGEKLFF.

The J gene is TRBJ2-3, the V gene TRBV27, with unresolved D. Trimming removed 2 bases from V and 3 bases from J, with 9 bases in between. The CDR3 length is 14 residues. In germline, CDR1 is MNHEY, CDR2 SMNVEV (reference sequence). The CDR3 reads CASSLEVDTDTQYF. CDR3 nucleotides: TGTGCCAGCAGTTTAGAGGTAGATACAGATACGCAGTATTTT.

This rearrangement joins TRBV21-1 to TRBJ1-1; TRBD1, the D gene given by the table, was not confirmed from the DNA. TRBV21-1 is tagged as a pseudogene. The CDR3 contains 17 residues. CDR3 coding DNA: TGTGCCAGCAGCGCCGGACAGGGGAGGGATCCGCACACTGAAGCTTTCTTT. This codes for CASSAGQGRDPHTEAFF.

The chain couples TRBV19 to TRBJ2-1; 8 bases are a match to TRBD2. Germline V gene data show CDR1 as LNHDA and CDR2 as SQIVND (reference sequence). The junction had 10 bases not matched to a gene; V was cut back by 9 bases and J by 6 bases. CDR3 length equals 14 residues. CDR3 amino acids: CASLDSGRGNEQFF. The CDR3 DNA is TGTGCCAGCCTAGACAGCGGGAGAGGCAATGAGCAGTTCTTC.

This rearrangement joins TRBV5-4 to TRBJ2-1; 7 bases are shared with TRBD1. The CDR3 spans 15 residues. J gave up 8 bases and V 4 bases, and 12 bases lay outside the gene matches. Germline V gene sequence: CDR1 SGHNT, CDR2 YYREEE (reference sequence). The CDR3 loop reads CASSPSRGQAHEQFF. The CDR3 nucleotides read TGTGCCAGCAGCCCCTCGAGGGGGCAGGCCCATGAGCAGTTCTTC. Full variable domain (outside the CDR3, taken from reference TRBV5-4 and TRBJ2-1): ETGVTQSPTHLIKTRGQQVTLRCSSQSGHNTVSWYQQALGQGPQFIFQYYREEENGRGNFPPRFSGLQFPNYSSELNVNALELDDSALYLCASSPSRGQAHEQFFGPGTRLTVL.